Listed here are 32 T cell receptor beta chains from one sample, sequenced in a study of blood T cell repertoires in COVID-19. Here immunoSEQ multiplex PCR was the method, and the copy in TCRdb shows in-frame clones only, minus some. The sample yields 76,000 or so clones, approximately 80% seen once. Source material: peripheral blood. Receptors were obtained from a man aged 45 to 65 with acute or convalescent COVID-19.

V usage is TRBV4-3 and J usage is TRBJ2-1; the D gene is possibly TRBD1 (5 bases). CDR1 and CDR2 (germline): LGHNA, YSLEER. The CDR3 is made up of 14 amino acids. Trimming stripped 3 bases from V and 5 bases from J, with 11 bases between. The CDR3 loop is CASSQTRQNNEQFF. The CDR3 coding sequence is TGCGCCAGCAGCCAGACAAGACAGAACAATGAGCAGTTCTTC.

This clone has more than one count but fewer than ten. This sequence joins TRBV13 and TRBJ2-2; 11 bases line up with TRBD2. The J segment lost 10 bases and the V segment lost 3 bases, leaving 7 bases of the junction unmatched. Germline-derived CDR1 and CDR2 are PRHDT and FYEKMQ (reference sequence). The CDR3 has 15 amino acids. CDR3 nucleotide sequence: TGTGCCAGCAGCTTTCCGACTAGCGGGGTCACGGAGCTGTTTTTT. Its protein product is CASSFPTSGVTELFF.

CDR3 sequence reads: CASSQAPGQSYNEQFF. DNA for the CDR3: TGCGCCAGCAGCCAGGCCCCGGGACAGAGTTACAATGAGCAGTTCTTC. V is TRBV4-3 and J is TRBJ2-1; 7 nucleotides line up with TRBD1. CDR3 length: 16 amino acids. CDR1 and CDR2 (germline): LGHNA, YSLEER. The V segment lost 3 bases and the J segment 4 bases; nucleotides outside the gene matches: 9.

The rearrangement links TRBV5-1 to TRBJ1-1; the D is unclear. The CDR3 loop spans 15 amino acids. Trimming removed 0 bases from V and 1 base from J, with 10 bases in between. Per germline, CDR1 SGHRS and CDR2 YFSETQ. Written as DNA, the CDR3 is TGCGCCAGCAGCTTGGCCGTATATAAGAACACTGAAGCTTTCTTT. It is translated as CASSLAVYKNTEAFF.

This rearrangement joins TRBV6-5 to TRBJ1-5; D call uncertain. Germline assignment: CDR1 MNHEY and CDR2 SVGAGI. The CDR3 has 12 residues. The V end lost 6 bases, the J end lost 4 bases, and 7 bases lay between the germline ends. DNA of the CDR3: TGTGCCAGCAGGCGCGGGAATCAGCCCCAGCATTTT. Protein sequence: CASRRGNQPQHF.

This clone was picked up one time. The CDR3 loop reads CASSYRDRTYEQYF. CDR3 DNA sequence: TGTGCCAGCAGTTACCGGGACAGGACCTACGAGCAGTACTTC. The gene calls are TRBV6-5 and TRBJ2-7, with TRBD1 matching over 8 bases. CDR3 length: 14 amino acids. The J segment lost 2 bases and the V segment lost 2 bases, leaving 2 bases of the junction unmatched. CDR1 and CDR2 (germline): MNHEY, SVGAGI.

The chain uses TRBV7-7 and TRBJ2-2; 9 nucleotides match TRBD1. V shed 5 bases, J shed 4 bases, and the junction held 8 bases outside the gene matches. From germline, CDR1 is SSHAT and CDR2 FNYEAQ (reference sequence). The CDR3 has 16 amino acids. The CDR3 protein is CASSPRDREGTGELFF. In DNA, the CDR3 is TGTGCCAGCAGCCCCAGGGACAGGGAGGGCACCGGGGAGCTGTTTTTT.

The V and J genes are TRBV20-1 and TRBJ2-7; TRBD2 agrees at 7 bases. CDR3 length: 11 residues. The V gene end was trimmed by 8 bases and the J gene end by 4 bases; junction bases not matched to a gene: 5. The germline CDR1 and CDR2 sequences are DFQATT and SNEGSKA (reference sequence). This CDR3 is CSPSGGYEQYF. In DNA, the CDR3 is TGCAGTCCCTCGGGGGGATACGAGCAGTACTTC.

This chain connects TRBV3-1 (or the pseudogene TRBV3-2) to TRBJ1-4; 8 bases map to TRBD1. Germline CDR1 LGHDT, CDR2 YNNKEL (reference sequence). V trimming: 0 bases; J trimming: 8 bases; junction bases outside the gene matches: 8. This CDR3 contains 16 residues. This CDR3 is CASSQDQQGAREKLFF. In nucleotides, the CDR3 is TGTGCCAGCAGCCAAGATCAGCAGGGGGCACGGGAAAAACTGTTTTTT.

On this clone: Other DNA sequences in the same sample also yield this CDR3. The genes are TRBV29-1 and TRBJ2-7, with a tentative D call TRBD1 (5 bases). CDR1 SQVTM and CDR2 ANQGSEA come from the germline V gene. V lost 7 bases to trimming and J lost 6 bases, with 13 bases between them. This CDR3 contains 11 residues. The CDR3 DNA reads as TGCAGCGCCGCAGGGTCGGGCGAGCAGTACTTC. It translates to CSAAGSGEQYF.

V gene TRBV11-2 combines with J gene TRBJ2-5; TRBD2 aligns across 7 bases. Germline V gene data show CDR1 as SGHAT and CDR2 as FQNNGV. CDR3 length: 16 amino acids. With V trimmed by 0 bases and J by 7 bases, 11 bases remained unmatched. The chain's CDR3 is CASSLDGGGTPGTQYF. The CDR3 nucleotides read TGTGCCAGCAGCTTAGACGGGGGAGGGACCCCAGGGACCCAGTACTTC.

This clone was detected only a few times. The chain joins TRBV6-2 or TRBV6-3 to TRBJ2-3; a weak D match, TRBD2 (6 bases). CDR3 length: 14 amino acids. Germline CDR1 reads MNHEY; CDR2 reads SVGEGT. With 6 bases removed from V and 0 bases from J, the gap between germline ends came to 10 bases. DNA for the CDR3: TGTGCCAGCAGCTTAGCGGAGAGCACAGATACGCAGTATTTT. Amino acids: CASSLAESTDTQYF.

This clone was counted a few times. This chain joins TRBV6-2 or TRBV6-3 and TRBJ1-1, with D unclear. Trimming cost V 1 base and J 0 bases, with 9 bases left between them. Looked up from germline, CDR1 is MNHEY and CDR2 is SVGEGT. The CDR3 runs to 15 residues. The CDR3: CASSYLVGLNTEAFF. The CDR3 region has the DNA TGTGCCAGCAGTTACTTGGTGGGCTTGAACACTGAAGCTTTCTTT.

The rearrangement links TRBV18 to TRBJ1-3; D ambiguous. CDR1 is KGHSH and CDR2 is LQKENI in the germline V gene. V dropped 3 bases and J dropped 1 base, with 13 bases sitting between them. The CDR3 length is 16 residues. As DNA, the CDR3 is TGTGCCAGCTCACCCGGCGGGGTCTCATCTGGAAACACCATATATTTT. Translating gives CASSPGGVSSGNTIYF.

The rearrangement joins TRBV6-5 to TRBJ2-7, with D tentatively TRBD1 (6 bases). The CDR3 spans 15 residues. Germline V gene sequence: CDR1 MNHEY, CDR2 SVGAGI. V was pared by 2 bases and J by 2 bases, with 13 bases between. CDR3 in DNA: TGTGCCAGCAGTTACCTAGAGACAGGTCCCTACGAGCAGTACTTC. This sequence encodes CASSYLETGPYEQYF.

CDR3 loop: CAWSEVRGGNTIYF. The CDR3 DNA sequence: TGTGCCTGGAGTGAGGTCCGGGGGGGGAACACCATATATTTT. V gene TRBV30 combines with J gene TRBJ1-3, with D possibly matching TRBD1 (5 bases). The CDR3 spans 14 residues. V lost 1 base and J 7 bases, leaving 14 bases between the germline ends. Germline V CDR1 and CDR2: GTSNPN, SVGIG (reference sequence).

The chain is built from TRBV12-3 or TRBV12-4 and TRBJ1-4; no firm D call. Between the trimmed V and J ends, which lost 6 bases and 4 bases, there was a span of 9 bases. The CDR3 totals 13 residues. DNA for the CDR3: TGTGCCAGCAGGGAGGACGGTAATGAAAAACTGTTTTTT. Its translation: CASREDGNEKLFF.

This sequence joins TRBV4-1 and TRBJ1-2; D not resolved. Trimming pared 1 base from V and 3 bases from J, leaving 9 bases between. This CDR3 region has 14 residues. Germline V gene lookup returns CDR1 MGHRA and CDR2 YSYEKL. CDR3 in amino acids: CASSQGPRDYGYTF. In nucleotides, the CDR3 is TGCGCCAGCAGCCAAGGCCCACGCGACTATGGCTACACCTTC.

This clone was recorded once. The chain carries TRBV11-2 and TRBJ1-2; D is unclear. Germline-derived CDR1 and CDR2 are SGHAT and FQNNGV. V lost 6 bases and J 2 bases, leaving 19 bases between the germline ends. This CDR3 is 16 amino acids long. This CDR3 is CASRSPRPGLNYGYTF. DNA of the CDR3: TGTGCCAGCAGATCTCCCCGACCCGGACTGAACTATGGCTACACCTTC.

The J gene is TRBJ2-7, the V gene TRBV19, with 11 bases identical to TRBD2. The CDR3 sequence is 19 residues long. Unmatched junction bases numbered 15, after V lost 5 bases and J lost 0 bases. Germline V lookup: CDR1 LNHDA, CDR2 SQIVND (reference sequence). CDR3 in DNA: TGTGCCAGTAGTCCCTCACTAGCGGGAGCCCCTTTGAGCTCCTACGAGCAGTACTTC. Residues: CASSPSLAGAPLSSYEQYF.

This clone has a single count. V gene TRBV5-1 combines with J gene TRBJ1-2, with D maybe TRBD1 (5 bases). The CDR3 runs 15 residues. The ends were cut back, 0 bases at V and 2 bases at J, with 11 bases in the middle. CDR1 and CDR2 from the germline V gene are SGHRS and YFSETQ. The CDR3 region has the DNA TGCGCCAGCAGCTTGGGACAGCAACCCAACTATGGCTACACCTTC. The encoded protein is CASSLGQQPNYGYTF.

The sample holds a few counts of this clone. This chain links TRBV4-2 with TRBJ1-4, with 9 bases aligning to TRBD1. The CDR3 loop spans 17 amino acids. Germline V lookup: CDR1 LGHNA, CDR2 YNFKEQ. J lost 4 bases, V lost 0 bases, and 6 bases had no gene match. The DNA of the CDR3 is TGTGCCAGCAGCCAAGAATGGACAGGGGATAGTAATGAAAAACTGTTTTTT. Its protein is CASSQEWTGDSNEKLFF.

This rearrangement joins TRBV11-2 to TRBJ1-6; maybe TRBD1 (5 bases). V was shortened by 3 bases and J by 7 bases, with 10 bases between the two germline ends. The CDR3 totals 14 residues. Germline V gene lookup returns CDR1 SGHAT and CDR2 FQNNGV. CDR3 amino acids: CASSLGQANSPLHF. CDR3 sequence (DNA): TGTGCCAGCAGCTTGGGGCAGGCAAATTCACCCCTCCACTTT.

A single count supports this clone. The chain recombines TRBV18 with TRBJ1-5; 7 bases align to TRBD1. The CDR3 covers 15 residues. The germline V gene has CDR1 KGHSH and CDR2 LQKENI. Trimming removed 6 bases from V and 2 bases from J; junction bases left unmatched: 7. CDR3 region: CASSPPGTGNQPQHF. Written as DNA, the CDR3 is TGTGCCAGCTCCCCCCCCGGGACAGGCAATCAGCCCCAGCATTTT.

This chain uses TRBV4-1 with TRBJ1-1; maybe TRBD1 (6 bases). Trimming stripped 6 bases from V and 1 base from J, with 12 bases between. Germline V lookup: CDR1 MGHRA, CDR2 YSYEKL. The CDR3 has 14 amino acids. CDR3 sequence: CASSRRTENTEAFF. The CDR3 DNA reads TGCGCCAGCAGTCGGAGGACAGAGAACACTGAAGCTTTCTTT.

The rearrangement links TRBV9 to TRBJ2-3; 7 nucleotides match TRBD2. V lost 2 bases and J lost 6; bases outside the gene matches: 9. The CDR3 covers 15 residues. The germline gives CDR1 SGDLS, CDR2 YYNGEE. DNA for the CDR3: TGTGCCAGCAGCGTCGGGGAGGGACGGTCGGATACGCAGTATTTT. This encodes CASSVGEGRSDTQYF. Looking up the rest from reference TRBV9 and TRBJ2-3 gives the full variable domain: DSGVTQTPKHLITATGQRVTLRCSPRSGDLSVYWYQQSLDQGLQFLIQYYNGEERAKGNILERFSAQQFPDLHSELNLSSLELGDSALYFCASSVGEGRSDTQYFGPGTRLTVL.

V gene TRBV2 combines with J gene TRBJ1-1; D may be TRBD1 (6 bases). The V end lost 4 bases, the J end lost 3 bases, and 9 bases lay between the germline ends. The length of the CDR3 is 13 residues. Looked up from germline, CDR1 is SNHLY and CDR2 is FYNNEI. CDR3 amino acids: CASSVRQDTEAFF. In DNA, the CDR3 is TGTGCCAGCAGTGTGCGACAGGACACTGAAGCTTTCTTT.

The V gene is TRBV6-2 or TRBV6-3, the J gene TRBJ1-5; D perhaps matches TRBD1 (5 bases). Deletions cut 2 bases from V and 6 bases from J, with 8 bases between. The length of the CDR3 is 13 residues. Germline V lookup: CDR1 MNHEY, CDR2 SVGEGT. The CDR3 bases are TGTGCCAGCAGTTACGGGGGGAGTCAGCCCCAGCATTTT. Translation gives CASSYGGSQPQHF.

The chain joins TRBV7-2 to TRBJ1-4; 9 positions match TRBD1. J was trimmed by 10 bases and V by 5 bases; bases with no gene match: 11. The CDR3 spans 15 residues. Germline V gene lookup returns CDR1 SGHTA and CDR2 FQGNSA. As DNA, the CDR3 is TGTGCCAGCAGCACCCGGACAGGGGAATTTGGAAAACTGTTTTTT. Its protein product is CASSTRTGEFGKLFF.

The CDR3, as DNA: TGTGCCAGCAGCAACCACGGACAGGGGGCTTACGAGCAGTACTTC. It encodes CASSNHGQGAYEQYF. J is TRBJ2-7 and V is TRBV5-6; TRBD1 matches at 11 bases. In germline, CDR1 is SGHDT, CDR2 YYEEEE. The CDR3 sequence is 15 residues long. With V trimmed by 4 bases and J by 4 bases, 7 bases remained unmatched.

A single count supports this clone. The CDR3 region has the DNA TGTGCCAGCAGCTTTGGGACACTGGGCACTGAAGCTTTCTTT. This translates into CASSFGTLGTEAFF. The chain links TRBV7-2 to TRBJ1-1; perhaps TRBD1 as D (6 bases). V shed 3 bases and J shed 4 bases, with 12 bases lying between them. In germline, CDR1 is SGHTA, CDR2 FQGNSA. This CDR3 region has 14 residues. The variable domain in full, completed from reference TRBV7-2 and TRBJ1-1, reads GAGVSQSPSNKVTEKGKDVELRCDPISGHTALYWYRQSLGQGLEFLIYFQGNSAPDKSGLPSDRFSAERTGGSVSTLTIQRTQQEDSAVYLCASSFGTLGTEAFFGQGTRLTVV.

The V call is TRBV18, the J call TRBJ2-1; TRBD1 might be the D (6 bases). Germline V gene sequence: CDR1 KGHSH, CDR2 LQKENI. CDR3 length equals 16 residues. V was clipped by 3 bases and J by 7 bases, with 19 bases between them. The CDR3 reads CASSPSGTFQGNEQFF. The CDR3, as DNA: TGTGCCAGCTCACCTTCCGGGACCTTCCAGGGGAATGAGCAGTTCTTC.